The present entry profiles one T cell receptor beta chain with its context. Its antigen is not identified. 5'RACE with constant-segment primers built TCRalpha and TCRbeta cDNA libraries with UMIs. In TCRdb, the 5' RACE reads were re-called with MiXCR into one record per CDR3 protein. The table includes about 350,000 distinct CDR3 sequences, roughly 15% detected once. CDR1 and CDR2 (germline): LNHDA, SQIVND (reference sequence). The CDR3 is 14 amino acids. V was shortened by 6 bases and J by 0 bases, with 9 bases between the two germline ends. The source of the sample is a study of T-cell memory formation after mild COVID-19. Study-level results: Memory sampled before infection contained some responding clones, suggesting cross-reactive memory joined. Among contracting clones, CD4+ were mainly CM/EM and CD8+ enriched in EMRA.

The V gene is TRBV19, the J gene TRBJ2-4, with D tentatively TRBD2 (6 bases). This TCR derives from a man aged 18-30 years who had mild COVID-19 (a few samples of this study predate the infection). Cell type and time point are not known. The sequencing sample was made of PBMCs or a T cell subset sorted from them (not recorded which). CDR3 in amino acids: CASRQGLAKNIQYF. Here the CDR3 DNA reads TGTGCCAGTAGGCAGGGACTAGCCAAAAACATTCAGTACTTC.